This passage covers 3 T cell receptor beta chains from one sample sequenced in a study of Ad26.COV2.S vaccination and SARS-CoV-2 variants. TCRdb's table, derived via immunoSEQ multiplex PCR, lists solely in-frame clones and lacks some. Of about 460,000 clones listed, 80% to 90% are singletons. Noted treatment: around 19 received Ad26.COV2.S at low or high dose, single or two shots; about 5 received placebo; per-sample allocation not given. Sampling was done on day 63 after the first vaccine or placebo injection. The specimen was peripheral blood, collected in a trial of Ad26.COV2.S vaccine versus placebo. These receptors were taken from a person aged 18-60 years who received the Ad26.COV2.S COVID-19 vaccine or a placebo.

The chain's CDR3 is CASSFRGRVGEKLFF. In DNA form, the CDR3 reads TGTGCCAGCAGCTTTCGGGGAAGAGTTGGGGAAAAACTGTTTTTT. The chain uses TRBV13 and TRBJ1-4; D not resolved. V was trimmed by 3 bases and J by 8 bases, leaving 16 bases between them. Germline V gene sequence: CDR1 PRHDT, CDR2 FYEKMQ (reference sequence). The CDR3 is made up of 15 amino acids.

The chain has TRBV5-8 and TRBJ1-6; a possible D gene is TRBD1 (6 bases). Per the germline V gene, CDR1 is SGHTS and CDR2 is YDEGEE. Trimming removed 4 bases from V and 10 bases from J, with 15 bases in between. The CDR3 is made up of 14 amino acids. CDR3 DNA sequence: TGTGCCAGCAGCCGTGGACAGTATGGATCACCCCTCCACTTT. This gives the protein CASSRGQYGSPLHF.

This clone has just one count. V gene TRBV18 combines with J gene TRBJ1-4, with TRBD1 as a possible D gene (6 bases). The germline V and J ends were trimmed by 4 bases and 8 bases, with 20 bases remaining between them. The germline gives CDR1 KGHSH, CDR2 LQKENI. CDR3 size: 16 residues. CDR3 nucleotides: TGTGCCAGCTCACTCTCATCAGGGGAGGCTTGGGAAAAACTGTTTTTT. Translating it yields CASSLSSGEAWEKLFF.